This T cell receptor (beta chain) came from a study of blood T cells in healthy people across ages. The germline V and J ends were trimmed by 2 bases and 2 bases, with 16 bases remaining between them. The CDR3 covers 16 residues. Germline CDR1 reads SQVTM; CDR2 reads ANQGSEA. It was with a sample-barcoded 5' primer and a J-beta primer mix that a second PCR of roughly 6 to 12 cycles was run. TCRdb called the 5' RACE reads again in MiXCR, with one record for every CDR3 protein. The sample lists about 800,000 distinct CDR3 sequences, approximately 25% seen once, with under 4.5% in the top ten. This sample also belongs to another study, concerning T cells of mothers and their children. That work contributes: No T cell clones of persistent microchimeric origin were detected.

This clonotype was sampled from a boy between 10 and 17 years old in good health. Sequenced input: blood. The rearrangement uses TRBV29-1 and TRBJ2-1; D not certain. CDR3 loop: CSVESSEASAYNEQFF. The DNA for the CDR3 is TGCAGCGTTGAATCATCCGAGGCCAGCGCCTACAATGAGCAGTTCTTC.